Listed here are 17 T cell receptor beta chains from one sample, sequenced in a study of CD8 T cells in Susac syndrome. RNA was extracted with the RNeasy kit, and a quantity of about 0.45 to 1 ug was reverse transcribed using random hexamers. TCRdb called the immunoSEQ multiplex PCR reads again in MiXCR, with one record for every CDR3 protein. The table shows 150,000 to 200,000 distinct CDR3 sequences, with 90% to 97% occurring only once. Sequencing was done on a sample of CD4+ T cells from PBMCs. The receptors come from a human donor with Susac syndrome.

The chain combines TRBV7-9 with TRBJ2-5; D possibly corresponds to TRBD1 (5 bases). CDR1 is SEHNR and CDR2 is FQNEAQ in the germline V gene (reference sequence). The CDR3 consists of 14 residues. The V end was cut by 5 bases, the J end by 7 bases, with 17 bases between. CDR3 in amino acids: CASSPEGAPGTQYF. The CDR3 nucleotides read TGTGCCAGCAGCCCGGAAGGGGCCCCCGGGACCCAGTACTTC. Full variable domain (rest looked up from reference TRBV7-9 and TRBJ2-5): DTGVSQNPRHKITKRGQNVTFRCDPISEHNRLYWYRQTLGQGPEFLTYFQNEAQLEKSRLLSDRFSAERPKGSFSTLEIQRTEQGDSAMYLCASSPEGAPGTQYFGPGTRLLVL.

This chain links TRBV12-3 or TRBV12-4 with TRBJ2-4; TRBD1 aligns across 8 bases. The CDR3 runs to 14 residues. V lost 3 bases to trimming and J lost 6 bases; unmatched junction nucleotides: 4. CDR3 region: CASSFGDRGNIQYF. DNA of the CDR3: TGTGCCAGCAGTTTTGGCGACAGGGGAAACATTCAGTACTTC.

The V call is TRBV28, the J call TRBJ2-7; 10 bases match TRBD2. With V trimmed by 3 bases and J by 2 bases, 4 bases remained unmatched. The CDR3 covers 15 residues. The V gene's germline CDR1 is MDHEN and CDR2 SYDVKM. The CDR3 bases are TGTGCCAGCAGTTTCCTAGCGGGGGTCGCCTACGAGCAGTACTTC. As protein: CASSFLAGVAYEQYF.

This clonotype showed up just once. The V call is TRBV20-1, the J call TRBJ2-1; 7 bases align to TRBD1. Germline V lookup: CDR1 DFQATT, CDR2 SNEGSKA (reference sequence). Trimming took 6 bases from V and 2 from J; bases not matched to a gene: 7. CDR3 length: 14 residues. CDR3 sequence (DNA): TGCAGTGCCGGGACAGCCGACACCTACAATGAGCAGTTCTTC. Amino acids: CSAGTADTYNEQFF.

The chain carries TRBV9 and TRBJ2-1, with 12 bases aligning to TRBD1. The trim removed 3 bases at V and 7 bases at J, leaving 5 bases unmatched. The CDR3 consists of 15 residues. Germline V CDR1 and CDR2: SGDLS, YYNGEE. This CDR3 is CASSEGQGARNEQFF. The CDR3 coding sequence is TGTGCCAGCAGCGAGGGACAGGGGGCTCGAAATGAGCAGTTCTTC.

The genes are TRBV10-3 and TRBJ2-7, with 9 bases aligning to TRBD1. Per germline, CDR1 ENHRY and CDR2 SYGVKD. J lost 3 bases, V lost 5 bases, and 5 bases had no gene match. CDR3 size: 14 residues. The CDR3 region is CAISRDREHYEQYV. The CDR3 DNA sequence: TGTGCCATCAGTCGGGACAGGGAGCACTACGAGCAGTACGTC.

V usage is TRBV18 and J usage is TRBJ1-4; D remains unclear. Trimming removed 2 bases from V and 5 bases from J, with 9 bases in between. Germline V gene sequence: CDR1 KGHSH, CDR2 LQKENI. The CDR3 extends over 14 amino acids. CDR3 in amino acids: CASSPMEGNEKLFF. The CDR3 nucleotides read TGTGCCAGCTCACCAATGGAAGGAAATGAAAAACTGTTTTTT. The variable domain in full, completed from reference TRBV18 and TRBJ1-4, reads NAGVMQNPRHLVRRRGQEARLRCSPMKGHSHVYWYRQLPEEGLKFMVYLQKENIIDESGMPKERFSAEFPKEGPSILRIQQVVRGDSAAYFCASSPMEGNEKLFFGSGTQLSVL.

The chain joins TRBV11-2 to TRBJ1-1; D not certain. The CDR3 consists of 14 residues. V was trimmed by 7 bases and J by 1 base, leaving 13 bases between them. From germline, CDR1 is SGHAT and CDR2 FQNNGV. The CDR3 loop reads CASTRTPGNTEAFF. CDR3 DNA: TGTGCCAGCACCAGGACGCCTGGGAACACTGAAGCTTTCTTT. Full variable domain (missing parts from reference TRBV11-2 and TRBJ1-1): EAGVAQSPRYKIIEKRQSVAFWCNPISGHATLYWYQQILGQGPKLLIQFQNNGVVDDSQLPKDRFSAERLKGVDSTLKIQPAKLEDSAVYLCASTRTPGNTEAFFGQGTRLTVV.

The CDR3 nucleotides read TGCAGTGCCAAACAACCTTATAGCAATCAGCCCCAGCATTTT. It specifies CSAKQPYSNQPQHF. The chain employs TRBV20-1 and TRBJ1-5; D remains unclear. Germline-derived CDR1 and CDR2 are DFQATT and SNEGSKA (reference sequence). This CDR3 is 14 amino acids long. The germline V and J ends were trimmed by 6 bases and 0 bases, with 12 bases remaining between them.

The rearrangement links TRBV4-3 to TRBJ2-7; D may be TRBD1 or TRBD2 (6 bases each). Germline lookup yields CDR1 LGHNA and CDR2 YSLEER. The CDR3 is 15 amino acids. Trimming stripped 3 bases from V and 3 bases from J, with 15 bases between. This CDR3 reads CASSQGLGGSYEQYF. As DNA, the CDR3 is TGCGCCAGCAGCCAGGGCCTAGGGGGGAGCTACGAGCAGTACTTC.

The chain couples TRBV5-1 to TRBJ2-1, with unresolved D. Trimming removed 10 bases from V and 3 bases from J, with 17 bases in between. The germline gives CDR1 SGHRS, CDR2 YFSETQ. CDR3 size: 14 residues. CDR3 DNA sequence: TGCGCCTCCATGCCAGCAGTGAGCTACAATGAGCAGTTCTTC. Its translation is CASMPAVSYNEQFF.

The CDR3 region has the DNA TGTGCCAGCTCTGACCCCGGCCGGACAGTCTATGGCTACACCTTC. It codes for CASSDPGRTVYGYTF. The chain links TRBV28 to TRBJ1-2, with a weak D call TRBD1 (6 bases). Germline values: CDR1 MDHEN, CDR2 SYDVKM. V lost 8 bases, J lost 4 bases, and 20 bases lay in between. This CDR3 region has 15 residues.

The chain is built from TRBV15 and TRBJ2-6; D may be TRBD1 (6 bases). Looked up from germline, CDR1 is LNHNV and CDR2 is YYDKDF (reference sequence). This CDR3 spans 17 amino acids. V gave up 7 bases and J gave up 0 bases, with 16 bases separating them. The CDR3 DNA reads as TGTGCCACCACCACCGGGACATACAGCTCTGGGGCCAACGTCCTGACTTTC. It translates to CATTTGTYSSGANVLTF.

The chain combines TRBV5-1 with TRBJ2-5; 7 bases are a match to TRBD1. The CDR3 extends over 14 amino acids. With V trimmed by 6 bases and J by 5 bases, 10 bases remained unmatched. Germline CDR1 and CDR2: SGHRS and YFSETQ. CDR3 loop: CASTDRASGETQYF. CDR3 DNA sequence: TGCGCCAGCACCGACAGGGCCTCGGGGGAGACCCAGTACTTC.

V usage is TRBV18 and J usage is TRBJ2-5; D tentatively fits TRBD1 or TRBD2 (7 bases each). The CDR3 is made up of 16 amino acids. The germline V gene encodes CDR1 KGHSH and CDR2 LQKENI. V lost 3 bases and J 3 bases, leaving 17 bases between the germline ends. This chain's CDR3 is CASSPPAGGLKETQYF. The CDR3 DNA reads as TGTGCCAGCTCACCCCCTGCAGGGGGACTAAAAGAGACCCAGTACTTC.

This sequence joins TRBV5-1 and TRBJ1-1, with a weak D call TRBD1 (6 bases). Germline lookup yields CDR1 SGHRS and CDR2 YFSETQ. This CDR3 spans 15 amino acids. V shed 4 bases and J shed 2 bases, with 15 bases lying between them. The CDR3 protein is CASSGDRFPNTEAFF. CDR3 DNA sequence: TGCGCCAGCAGCGGCGACAGGTTTCCAAACACTGAAGCTTTCTTT.

J is TRBJ1-1 and V is TRBV7-9; possible D gene TRBD1, 5 bases. V lost 5 bases and J 1 base, leaving 11 bases between the germline ends. Germline V gene sequence: CDR1 SEHNR, CDR2 FQNEAQ (reference sequence). The CDR3 is 14 residues long. CDR3 bases: TGTGCCAGCAGCGTCGGGACTGCGAACACTGAAGCTTTCTTT. It encodes CASSVGTANTEAFF.